This entry is about one T cell receptor beta chain. These data come from a study of blood T cell repertoires in COVID-19. On the study more broadly: Sources were T cells, B-cell-depleted T cells, or PBMCs; the material itself was cDNA or gDNA.

Data came from immunoSEQ multiplex PCR; TCRdb stores just in-frame clones and leaves some out. Here the sample spans roughly 50,000 clones, approximately 86% being singletons. V lost 7 bases and J lost 6, with 15 bases in between. The germline V gene has CDR1 SEHNR and CDR2 FQNEAQ (reference sequence). This CDR3 contains 14 residues. The rearrangement links TRBV7-9 to TRBJ1-4; possible D gene TRBD1, 6 bases. The source is a man aged 65 to 85 with active COVID-19. Sequencing used peripheral blood. The CDR3 bases are TGTGCCAGCACCGTCCCCGGACAGTATGAAAAACTGTTTTTT. Its protein is CASTVPGQYEKLFF. The full variable domain, its missing parts supplied by reference TRBV7-9 and TRBJ1-4, is DTGVSQNPRHKITKRGQNVTFRCDPISEHNRLYWYRQTLGQGPEFLTYFQNEAQLEKSRLLSDRFSAERPKGSFSTLEIQRTEQGDSAMYLCASTVPGQYEKLFFGSGTQLSVL.